This T cell receptor beta chain was recovered during a study of CD8 T cells in ankylosing spondylitis. Study-wide points: Characteristic of ankylosing spondylitis blood, it appeared, was a TCR beta motif comprising roughly eight highly homologous variants. Clones linked to disease were reported to show significant enrichment in matched ankylosing spondylitis synovial fluid. Earlier authors reported some of these motif variants in reactive arthritis synovial fluid and blood.

The CDR3 loop spans 16 amino acids. Trimming took 1 base from V and 6 from J; bases not matched to a gene: 4. CDR1 and CDR2 (germline): PRHDT, FYEKMQ (reference sequence). TCRdb processed the 5' RACE reads anew with MiXCR; each CDR3 protein has one entry. The table has 200,000 to 250,000 distinct CDR3 sequences, approximately 20% seen once. To note about this clonotype: No antigen is known for it.

The chain combines TRBV13 with TRBJ1-5, with 12 bases that match TRBD1. Sequenced: blood, either unsorted or a sorted T cell fraction (not recorded which). The source is a male donor with ankylosing spondylitis. The CDR3 loop reads CASSLAGTGGLQPQHF. The CDR3 DNA reads TGTGCCAGCAGCTTAGCCGGGACAGGGGGCCTTCAGCCCCAGCATTTT.